Listed here are 12 T cell receptor beta chains from one sample, sequenced in a study of early T cells in non-severe SARS-CoV-2 infection. TCRdb called the 5' RACE reads again in MiXCR, with one record for every CDR3 protein. Among 45,000 to 65,000 distinct CDR3 sequences, 9% to 9.5% were seen once, and the ten largest hold 4.2%. Source material: whole blood. The receptors were sampled from an adult who was a healthcare worker with PCR-confirmed SARS-CoV-2 infection or an uninfected control (not recorded which).

The table lists this clonotype with many counts. The chain recombines TRBV7-6 with TRBJ2-2, with a possible D match to TRBD2 (7 bases). Germline V CDR1 and CDR2: SGHVS, FNYEAQ. The germline V and J ends were trimmed by 1 base and 7 bases, with 19 bases remaining between them. The CDR3 consists of 17 residues. CDR3 sequence: CASSLGGGAGLYGELFF. The CDR3 DNA reads TGTGCCAGCAGCTTAGGAGGGGGGGCAGGCCTGTACGGGGAGCTGTTTTTT.

Ten or more counts support this clonotype. J is TRBJ1-5 and V is TRBV6-2 or TRBV6-3, with D hard to call. CDR1 is MNHEY, CDR2 SVGEGT, per germline. The ends were cut back, 5 bases at V and 2 bases at J, with 10 bases in the middle. The CDR3 totals 14 residues. The CDR3 region is CASSTQAGNQPQHF. Written as DNA, the CDR3 is TGTGCCAGCAGTACTCAGGCGGGCAATCAGCCCCAGCATTTT.

The chain links TRBV6-2 or TRBV6-3 to TRBJ2-3; 8 nucleotides agree with TRBD1. J was trimmed by 1 base and V by 7 bases; bases with no gene match: 10. The CDR3 is made up of 16 amino acids. Germline V gene lookup returns CDR1 MNHEY and CDR2 SVGEGT. CDR3 sequence reads: CASNAFGQGGTDTQYF. The DNA of the CDR3 is TGTGCCAGCAATGCGTTCGGACAGGGAGGCACAGATACGCAGTATTTT.

In its sample, this clonotype was seen many times. The rearrangement uses TRBV20-1 and TRBJ2-5, with 7 bases identical to TRBD2. V lost 5 bases to trimming and J lost 4 bases; unmatched junction nucleotides: 16. Germline V CDR1 and CDR2: DFQATT, SNEGSKA (reference sequence). This CDR3 has 16 amino acids. DNA of the CDR3: TGCAGTGCTCCCCGAGGCGGGAGAGGAGTTGGAGAGACCCAGTACTTC. Translating it yields CSAPRGGRGVGETQYF.

This clonotype was counted many times. This sequence joins TRBV4-3 and TRBJ2-7, with 8 nucleotides matching TRBD1. J was trimmed by 7 bases and V by 3 bases; bases with no gene match: 5. CDR1 is LGHNA and CDR2 is YSLEER in the germline V gene. The CDR3 is 13 amino acids. CDR3 nucleotide sequence: TGCGCCAGCAGCCAGGACAGGGCGAGGGAGCAGTACTTC. Its translation is CASSQDRAREQYF.

The V call is TRBV7-2, the J call TRBJ1-3, with 10 bases aligning to TRBD1. There are 17 residues in the CDR3. Losses at the gene ends were 3 bases for V and 1 base for J; bases not matched to a gene: 6. Germline V lookup: CDR1 SGHTA, CDR2 FQGNSA. CDR3 coding DNA: TGTGCCAGCAGCTTTTCCGGGACAGGGGCTTCTGGAAACACCATATATTTT. Protein sequence: CASSFSGTGASGNTIYF.

This clonotype was counted at least ten times. V and J are TRBV2 and TRBJ1-4, with no clear D. The germline V gene has CDR1 SNHLY and CDR2 FYNNEI. The CDR3 runs 13 residues. V dropped 11 bases and J dropped 5 bases, with 15 bases sitting between them. The CDR3 region has the DNA TGTGCCCAGCGGAGGTCCTTAAATGAAAAACTGTTTTTT. It is translated as CAQRRSLNEKLFF.

This clonotype was seen only a few times. This chain links TRBV12-3 or TRBV12-4 with TRBJ1-1; D ambiguous. This CDR3 has 13 residues. With 3 bases removed from V and 1 base from J, the gap between germline ends came to 6 bases. As DNA, the CDR3 is TGTGCCAGCAGTTTTGGCAAGAACACTGAAGCTTTCTTT. Translation gives CASSFGKNTEAFF.

This clonotype was observed a handful of times. The rearrangement joins TRBV6-5 to TRBJ2-5; D uncertain. This CDR3 contains 15 residues. V lost 5 bases and J 5 bases, leaving 18 bases between the germline ends. CDR1 is MNHEY and CDR2 is SVGAGI in the germline V gene. CDR3 nucleotide sequence: TGTGCCAGCAGTAGCCAGGTCGGCTCTCGGGAGACCCAGTACTTC. Encoded protein: CASSSQVGSRETQYF.

The chain is built from TRBV20-1 and TRBJ1-2; no clear D gene. Trimming took 3 bases from V and 1 from J, leaving 6 bases between them. Germline V CDR1 and CDR2: DFQATT, SNEGSKA (reference sequence). CDR3 length equals 12 residues. The DNA for the CDR3 is TGCAGTGCTAGTCTCAGTAACTATGGCTACACCTTC. This translates into CSASLSNYGYTF.

This clonotype has ten or more counts. V is TRBV18 and J is TRBJ1-2, with no clear D. V was cut by 8 bases and J by 2 bases, with 12 bases left in between. CDR3 size: 13 residues. The V gene's germline CDR1 is KGHSH and CDR2 LQKENI. The CDR3 region has the DNA TGTGCCAGCGGGATAGGGTCCAACTATGGCTACACCTTC. Its protein is CASGIGSNYGYTF.

With respect to this clonotype: With a much larger clone just one base away, this may be a read error. The chain couples TRBV6-6 to TRBJ2-3; the D gene could be TRBD1 or TRBD2 (5 bases each). Deletions cut 2 bases from V and 2 bases from J, with 11 bases between. Germline V gene lookup returns CDR1 MNHNY and CDR2 SVGAGI (reference sequence). This CDR3 contains 15 residues. CDR3 region: CASSYRDPNTDTQYF. Here the CDR3 DNA reads TGTGCCAGCAGTTACCGGGACCCTAACACAGATACGCAGTATTTT.